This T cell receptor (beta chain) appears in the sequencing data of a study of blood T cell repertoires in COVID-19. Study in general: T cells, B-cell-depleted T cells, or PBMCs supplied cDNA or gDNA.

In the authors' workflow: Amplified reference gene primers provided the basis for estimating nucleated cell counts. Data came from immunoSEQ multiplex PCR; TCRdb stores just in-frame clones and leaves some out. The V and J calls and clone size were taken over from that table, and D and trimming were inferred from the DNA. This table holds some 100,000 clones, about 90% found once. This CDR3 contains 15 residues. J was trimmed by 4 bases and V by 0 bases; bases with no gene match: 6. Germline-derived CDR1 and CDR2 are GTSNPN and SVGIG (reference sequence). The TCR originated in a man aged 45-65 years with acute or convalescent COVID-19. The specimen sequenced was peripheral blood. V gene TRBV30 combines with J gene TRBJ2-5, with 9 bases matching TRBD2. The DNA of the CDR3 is TGTGCCTGGAGTGTGCAGCGGGGGGTTACAGAGACCCAGTACTTC. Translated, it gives CAWSVQRGVTETQYF.